This TCR beta chain was sequenced for a study of cytomegalovirus exposure and HLA in healthy donors. PCR used 60 Vbeta primers and 13 Jbeta primers. Authors' analysis steps: In a later analysis, tens of millions of unique TCR beta chains included roughly 11 million shared by two or more donors. The protocol was immunoSEQ multiplex PCR, while the TCRdb copy is restricted to in-frame clones and leaves out a portion. The D gene and trimming were derived from the DNA, and the V and J assignments and clone size from that table. The profile shows roughly 60,000 clones, 60% to 80% of them singletons. The study, taken as a whole, reports: TCR association rates varied by HLA locus in a later analysis, with DRB1 highest and HLA-C lowest.

V was trimmed by 1 base and J by 5 bases, leaving 9 bases between them. CDR1 is GTSNPN and CDR2 is SVGIG in the germline V gene (reference sequence). The CDR3 contains 12 residues. Everyone who donated was a healthy bone marrow donor. Comments on this clone: Its antigen is unknown.

The J gene is TRBJ2-7, the V gene TRBV30; D call uncertain. This receptor was identified in a woman between 40 and 55 years old in good health and CMV-seropositive. The sequencing input was PBMCs. CDR3 residues: CAWSASPHEQYF. The CDR3 DNA is TGTGCCTGGAGTGCCTCTCCCCACGAGCAGTACTTC. Supplemented by reference TRBV30 and TRBJ2-7, the full variable domain reads SQTIHQWPATLVQPVGSPLSLECTVEGTSNPNLYWYRQAAGRGLQLLFYSVGIGQISSEVPQNLSASRPQDRQFILSSKKLLLSDSGFYLCAWSASPHEQYFGPGTRLTVT.